The 22 T cell receptor beta chains given below trace back to one sample, sequenced in a study of a mutant IDH1 vaccine in newly diagnosed glioma. Their target antigens are unknown. TCRdb's table, derived via immunoSEQ multiplex PCR, lists solely in-frame clones and lacks some. The sample records around 130,000 clones, about 80% being singletons. The time point is: week 11, during vaccination. With topical imiquimod, each dose of the vaccine consisted of 300 ug of mutant IDH1 20-mer peptide. The sequencing used PBMCs, collected from a glioma patient whose treatment included an IDH1 peptide vaccine. The receptors were sampled from a man aged 35-49 years with glioma.

The chain has TRBV7-6 and TRBJ2-7, with D hard to call. This CDR3 is 11 amino acids long. CDR1 is SGHVS, CDR2 FNYEAQ, per germline. V was shortened by 5 bases and J by 5 bases, with 7 bases between the two germline ends. The CDR3 bases are TGTGCCAGCAGCAACGCTGACGAGCAGTACTTC. Translated: CASSNADEQYF.

The chain joins TRBV5-4 to TRBJ1-3; 8 nucleotides line up with TRBD1. Per germline, CDR1 SGHNT and CDR2 YYREEE (reference sequence). Trimming took 4 bases from V and 1 from J; bases not matched to a gene: 7. This CDR3 has 16 amino acids. The CDR3 DNA follows: TGTGCCAGCAGCCCAAGACAGGGGCAGTCTGGAAACACCATATATTTT. Residues: CASSPRQGQSGNTIYF. Together with reference TRBV5-4 and TRBJ1-3, the CDR3 gives the full variable domain: ETGVTQSPTHLIKTRGQQVTLRCSSQSGHNTVSWYQQALGQGPQFIFQYYREEENGRGNFPPRFSGLQFPNYSSELNVNALELDDSALYLCASSPRQGQSGNTIYFGEGSWLTVV.

The chain uses TRBV5-8 and TRBJ1-5, with a tentative D call TRBD1 (6 bases). V dropped 4 bases and J dropped 1 base, with 12 bases sitting between them. Germline CDR1 is SGHTS and CDR2 is YDEGEE. The CDR3 sequence is 15 residues long. This CDR3 reads CASSREGGSNQPQHF. The CDR3 DNA reads TGTGCCAGCAGCCGAGAGGGGGGAAGCAATCAGCCCCAGCATTTT.

The chain is built from TRBV6-4 and TRBJ1-2; 12 nucleotides match TRBD1. CDR1 is MRHNA, CDR2 SNTAGT, per germline. The V segment lost 3 bases and the J segment 7 bases; nucleotides outside the gene matches: 6. The CDR3 is made up of 15 amino acids. For the CDR3, the DNA is TGTGCCAGCAGTGATGGGACAGGGGGCGTCGTTGGCTACACCTTC. Translating it yields CASSDGTGGVVGYTF.

The rearrangement links TRBV30 to TRBJ2-3; 12 bases map to TRBD2. Germline V gene sequence: CDR1 GTSNPN, CDR2 SVGIG (reference sequence). After removal of 1 base from V and 6 bases from J, the junction contained 5 bases not matched to a gene. This CDR3 contains 15 residues. The CDR3 reads CAWSGTSGAGDTQYF. The CDR3 region has the DNA TGTGCCTGGAGTGGGACTAGCGGGGCAGGGGATACGCAGTATTTT. Combining the CDR3 with reference TRBV30 and TRBJ2-3 gives the whole variable domain SQTIHQWPATLVQPVGSPLSLECTVEGTSNPNLYWYRQAAGRGLQLLFYSVGIGQISSEVPQNLSASRPQDRQFILSSKKLLLSDSGFYLCAWSGTSGAGDTQYFGPGTRLTVL.

The count of this clone is one. The rearrangement uses TRBV19 and TRBJ1-5; no reliable D call. This CDR3 is 15 amino acids long. Trimming left V 8 bases short and J 4 bases short, with 18 bases between. Germline CDR1 is LNHDA and CDR2 is SQIVND (reference sequence). The CDR3 sequence: CASSLGPGANQPQHF. Written as DNA, the CDR3 is TGTGCCAGTTCCCTAGGCCCCGGAGCTAATCAGCCCCAGCATTTT.

In this sample, this clone turned up once. The chain links TRBV5-6 to TRBJ2-6; 8 bases fit TRBD2. V lost 2 bases and J lost 3; bases outside the gene matches: 4. The CDR3 spans 16 residues. Germline V CDR1 and CDR2: SGHDT, YYEEEE. The CDR3: CASSLAGVDGANVLTF. The CDR3 region has the DNA TGTGCCAGCAGCTTAGCGGGAGTGGATGGGGCCAACGTCCTGACTTTC.

The chain has TRBV4-3 and TRBJ1-2; D may be TRBD1 (5 bases). V was clipped by 1 base and J by 8 bases, with 11 bases between them. The CDR3 contains 13 residues. Looked up from germline, CDR1 is LGHNA and CDR2 is YSLEER. The CDR3 loop reads CASSQGSGHGYTF. CDR3 sequence (DNA): TGCGCCAGCAGCCAAGGTTCAGGGCACGGCTACACCTTC.

This clone appeared a few times. The rearrangement joins TRBV5-5 to TRBJ1-5, with D unclear. V dropped 5 bases and J dropped 5 bases, with 17 bases sitting between them. Germline V gene data show CDR1 as SGHKS and CDR2 as YYEKEE (reference sequence). This CDR3 region has 15 residues. CDR3 residues: CASSVGLLTYQPQHF. The CDR3 DNA follows: TGTGCCAGCAGTGTTGGACTCCTCACTTATCAGCCCCAGCATTTT.

This chain uses TRBV7-9 with TRBJ1-5, with 8 nucleotides matching TRBD1. Per germline, CDR1 SEHNR and CDR2 FQNEAQ (reference sequence). J gave up 4 bases and V 1 base, and 3 bases lay outside the gene matches. This CDR3 is 15 amino acids long. The CDR3 spells CASSLGQGSNQPQHF. DNA for the CDR3: TGTGCCAGCAGCTTAGGACAGGGGAGTAATCAGCCCCAGCATTTT.

The J gene is TRBJ2-5, the V gene TRBV18, with 8 bases that match TRBD1. V lost 0 bases, J lost 5 bases, and 2 bases stayed unmatched. CDR3 length: 14 amino acids. Germline assignment: CDR1 KGHSH and CDR2 LQKENI. The CDR3 DNA reads as TGTGCCAGCTCACCACCGAACAGGGGGGAGACCCAGTACTTC. Amino acid sequence: CASSPPNRGETQYF.

The chain combines TRBV15 with TRBJ2-7; 11 nucleotides match TRBD2. Per germline, CDR1 LNHNV and CDR2 YYDKDF (reference sequence). CDR3 length: 15 amino acids. Unmatched junction bases numbered 3, after V lost 0 bases and J lost 5 bases. CDR3 protein: CATSRDLAGGDEQYF. The CDR3 DNA follows: TGTGCCACCAGCAGAGATCTAGCGGGAGGTGACGAGCAGTACTTC.

This clone was seen a handful of times. The chain combines TRBV28 with TRBJ2-1, with D possibly TRBD2 on 7 matching bases. This CDR3 is built from 19 residues. Trimming took 2 bases from V and 0 from J, leaving 20 bases between them. Germline loops: CDR1 MDHEN, CDR2 SYDVKM. Here the CDR3 DNA reads TGTGCCAGCAGTTTAGGGGGCAGGCTAGCGGATCGCTCCTACAATGAGCAGTTCTTC. Encoded protein: CASSLGGRLADRSYNEQFF.

V gene TRBV7-6 combines with J gene TRBJ1-2; 7 nucleotides agree with TRBD1. CDR1 is SGHVS, CDR2 FNYEAQ, per germline. V was pared by 0 bases and J by 4 bases, with 2 bases of the junction left unmatched. There are 14 residues in the CDR3. The CDR3 reads CASSLARGLYGYTF. Here the CDR3 DNA reads TGTGCCAGCAGCTTAGCTAGGGGGCTCTATGGCTACACCTTC.

The CDR3 DNA follows: TGTGCCAGCAAGGAAAGCTCCTATAATTCACCCCTCCACTTT. Its protein is CASKESSYNSPLHF. The chain combines TRBV25-1 with TRBJ1-6; D not resolved. The CDR3 runs to 14 residues. Trimming removed 7 bases from V and 0 bases from J, with 7 bases in between. Germline V lookup: CDR1 MGHDK, CDR2 SYGVNS.

The chain recombines TRBV5-1 with TRBJ2-5, with unresolved D. V lost 3 bases and J 2 bases, leaving 14 bases between the germline ends. The CDR3 is 15 amino acids. Germline CDR1 is SGHRS and CDR2 is YFSETQ. The DNA for the CDR3 is TGCGCCAGCAGCTGGACCCCTGGGGATCAAGAGACCCAGTACTTC. Residues: CASSWTPGDQETQYF.

V and J are TRBV5-1 and TRBJ1-5, with 9 bases lining up with TRBD1. The trim removed 4 bases at V and 8 bases at J, leaving 7 bases unmatched. The CDR3 sequence is 14 residues long. CDR1 SGHRS and CDR2 YFSETQ come from the germline V gene. CDR3 coding DNA: TGCGCCAGCAGCCCAACAGGGGGCGGGGAGCCCCAGCATTTT. This gives the protein CASSPTGGGEPQHF.

This chain links TRBV2 with TRBJ1-1; TRBD1 matches 7 bases. V shed 6 bases, J shed 1 base, and the junction held 5 bases outside the gene matches. CDR3 length equals 14 residues. CDR1 SNHLY and CDR2 FYNNEI come from the germline V gene. The CDR3 region is CASREGTANTEAFF. CDR3 DNA sequence: TGTGCCAGCAGGGAGGGGACAGCGAACACTGAAGCTTTCTTT.

The J gene is TRBJ1-4, the V gene TRBV29-1; a possible D gene is TRBD1 (6 bases). The CDR3 covers 13 residues. V lost 3 bases and J lost 5, with 10 bases in between. Germline CDR1 and CDR2: SQVTM and ANQGSEA. The CDR3 protein is CSVDAQGNEKLFF. As DNA, the CDR3 is TGCAGCGTTGACGCACAGGGCAATGAAAAACTGTTTTTT.

The chain's CDR3 is CASRPLQGSSYNEQFF. CDR3 DNA: TGTGCCAGCAGACCCCTACAGGGGAGCTCCTACAATGAGCAGTTCTTC. The rearrangement joins TRBV11-2 to TRBJ2-1; TRBD1 aligns across 7 bases. The trim removed 6 bases at V and 0 bases at J, leaving 8 bases unmatched. The CDR3 length is 16 residues. Germline V CDR1 and CDR2: SGHAT, FQNNGV.

The rearrangement joins TRBV19 to TRBJ2-3; 8 bases are shared with TRBD1. Germline V gene sequence: CDR1 LNHDA, CDR2 SQIVND (reference sequence). CDR3 length: 15 residues. V trimming: 5 bases; J trimming: 2 bases; junction bases outside the gene matches: 6. The CDR3 loop reads CASSLGTGLTDTQYF. DNA for the CDR3: TGTGCCAGTAGTCTGGGGACAGGCCTCACAGATACGCAGTATTTT.

This clone appeared once. The CDR3 reads CASSQEMGLGNSPLHF. CDR3 sequence (DNA): TGCGCCAGCAGCCAAGAGATGGGCTTGGGAAATTCACCCCTCCACTTT. The chain carries TRBV4-1 and TRBJ1-6; no definite D call. The germline V gene encodes CDR1 MGHRA and CDR2 YSYEKL. Trimming cost V 0 bases and J 7 bases, with 13 bases left between them. CDR3 length: 16 amino acids.